The clone carrying this TCR beta chain was found once. Its antigen is unknown. Profiled with immunoSEQ multiplex PCR; TCRdb holds only in-frame clones, not every one. This repertoire shows more than 35,000 clones, 75% to 90% found once; its top ten account for approximately 16%. The data were taken from a study of OX40 agonist ivuxolimab in advanced cancers. Study summary: Ivuxolimab was administered intravenously to patients at 0.01 to 10 mg/kg every 2 weeks. Three dose-escalation patients had partial responses: one with hepatocellular carcinoma and two with cutaneous melanoma.

Germline CDR1 reads MNHEY; CDR2 reads SVGAGI. Trimming at V came to 7 bases and at J to 7 bases, leaving 12 bases not matched to a gene. This CDR3 contains 14 residues. Study results and limitations: Among the least clonally expanded were partial responders at 0.1-3.0 mg/kg.

The TCR originated in an adult with an advanced solid tumor such as melanoma, head and neck, liver or kidney cancer. The material sequenced was CD4+ or CD8+ T cells sorted from blood, taken in a trial of the OX40 agonist ivuxolimab. The chain recombines TRBV6-5 with TRBJ2-5; TRBD1 agrees at 7 bases. Here the CDR3 reads CASMTGTPRGTQYF. The CDR3 DNA reads TGTGCCAGCATGACAGGGACGCCCCGAGGGACCCAGTACTTC.